This T cell receptor beta chain was recovered during a study of shared clonotypes between healthy human individuals. This table comes from immunoSEQ multiplex PCR, and its TCRdb copy is limited to in-frame clones, with some not included. The repertoire holds under 350,000 clones, with more than 75% as singletons. As to this clone: This specimen includes other DNA sequences encoding the same CDR3.

CDR1 is SGHRS, CDR2 YFSETQ, per germline. The CDR3 totals 14 residues. Trimming shortened V by 0 bases and J by 1 base, and 8 bases separated the two germline ends. Sequencing was done on a sample of memory CD8+ T cells sorted from blood. Subset: CD45RO+ cells pooled with CCR7-negative TemRA cells. This receptor was identified in a man aged 18 to 35 in good health. The V and J genes are TRBV5-1 and TRBJ2-7; tentatively, D is TRBD2 (6 bases). The CDR3 region is CASSLDGGSYEQYF. The CDR3 DNA sequence: TGCGCCAGCAGCTTGGATGGGGGGTCCTACGAGCAGTACTTC.